This T cell receptor (beta chain) appears in the sequencing data of a study of identical twins. The CDR3 contains 14 residues. The J segment lost 10 bases and the V segment lost 5 bases, leaving 10 bases of the junction unmatched. Points from the study as a whole: The study found that models underestimated out-of-frame TCR alpha sharing in monozygotic twins. There were fewer insertions in abundant cord blood beta clonotypes, but memory repertoires showed no such pattern. Partial confounding of zero-insertion analyses by invariant MAIT and iNKT cells was possible.

Concerning this clonotype: Its antigen remains unidentified.

One entry per CDR3 protein, called by TCRdb with MiXCR from the 5' RACE reads. Of fewer than 550,000 distinct CDR3 sequences in the sample, around 15% were seen once. These data were also filed under a second study, of yellow fever vaccine responses in identical twins.

Sequences were obtained from CD4+ T cells sorted from blood. V is TRBV12-3 or TRBV12-4 and J is TRBJ2-1; TRBD2 matches 8 bases. This clonotype was obtained from a woman younger than 30 in good health. The CDR3 DNA is TGTGCCAGCAGTCGGGCCGGGGGGGCCGGCGAGCAGTTCTTC. This codes for CASSRAGGAGEQFF.